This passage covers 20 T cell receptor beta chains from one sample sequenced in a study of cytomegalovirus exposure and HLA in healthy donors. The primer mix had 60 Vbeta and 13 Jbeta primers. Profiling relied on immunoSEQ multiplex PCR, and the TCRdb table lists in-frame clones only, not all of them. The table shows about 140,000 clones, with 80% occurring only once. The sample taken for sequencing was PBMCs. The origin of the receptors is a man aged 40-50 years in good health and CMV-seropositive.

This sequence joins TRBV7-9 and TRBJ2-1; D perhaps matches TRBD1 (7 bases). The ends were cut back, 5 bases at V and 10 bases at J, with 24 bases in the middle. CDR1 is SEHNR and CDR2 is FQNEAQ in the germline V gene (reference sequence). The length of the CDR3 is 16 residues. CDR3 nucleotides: TGTGCCAGCAGCCCTTCGGGACAGCCCCGCGGGGTAGAGCAGTTCTTC. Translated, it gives CASSPSGQPRGVEQFF.

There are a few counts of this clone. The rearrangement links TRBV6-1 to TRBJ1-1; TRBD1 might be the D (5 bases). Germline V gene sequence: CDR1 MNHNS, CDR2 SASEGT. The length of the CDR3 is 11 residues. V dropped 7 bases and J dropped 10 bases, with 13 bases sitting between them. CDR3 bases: TGTGCCAGCACCCAAGGGGTGGGAGCTTTCTTT. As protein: CASTQGVGAFF.

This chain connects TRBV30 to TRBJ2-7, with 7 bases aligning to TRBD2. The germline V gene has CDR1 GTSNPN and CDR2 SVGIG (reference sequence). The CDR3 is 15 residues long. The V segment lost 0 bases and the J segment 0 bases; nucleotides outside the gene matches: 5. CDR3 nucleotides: TGTGCCTGGAGTGTGCTCGGGGGGAGCTCCTACGAGCAGTACTTC. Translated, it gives CAWSVLGGSSYEQYF.

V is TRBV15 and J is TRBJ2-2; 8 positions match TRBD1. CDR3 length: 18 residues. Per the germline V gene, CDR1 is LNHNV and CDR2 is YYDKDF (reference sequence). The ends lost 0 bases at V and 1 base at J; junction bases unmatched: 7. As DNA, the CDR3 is TGTGCCACCAGCAGAGATGGCAGGGGGCGAAGGAACACCGGGGAGCTGTTTTTT. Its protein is CATSRDGRGRRNTGELFF.

This CDR3 reads CASSLQGLEQFF. The CDR3 nucleotides are TGTGCCAGCAGCTTACAGGGTTTGGAGCAGTTCTTC. The chain carries TRBV7-2 and TRBJ2-1, with D possibly matching TRBD1 (5 bases). CDR1 SGHTA and CDR2 FQGNSA come from the germline V gene. The CDR3 sequence is 12 residues long. V was trimmed by 2 bases and J by 10 bases, leaving 9 bases between them. Variable domain in full (rest from reference TRBV7-2 and TRBJ2-1): GAGVSQSPSNKVTEKGKDVELRCDPISGHTALYWYRQSLGQGLEFLIYFQGNSAPDKSGLPSDRFSAERTGGSVSTLTIQRTQQEDSAVYLCASSLQGLEQFFGPGTRLTVL.

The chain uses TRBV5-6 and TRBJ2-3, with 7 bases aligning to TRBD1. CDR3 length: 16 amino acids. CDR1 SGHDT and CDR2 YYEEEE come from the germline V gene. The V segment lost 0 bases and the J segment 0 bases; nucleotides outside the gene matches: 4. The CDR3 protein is CASSLVTGSSTDTQYF. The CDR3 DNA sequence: TGTGCCAGCAGCTTGGTGACAGGGAGTAGCACAGATACGCAGTATTTT.

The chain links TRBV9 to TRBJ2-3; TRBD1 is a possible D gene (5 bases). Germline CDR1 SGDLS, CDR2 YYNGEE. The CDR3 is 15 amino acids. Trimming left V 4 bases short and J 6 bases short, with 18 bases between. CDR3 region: CASSTQAREFDTQYF. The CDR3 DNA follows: TGTGCCAGCAGCACCCAAGCCAGGGAATTCGATACGCAGTATTTT.

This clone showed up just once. CDR3 in DNA: TGTGCCAGTAGTATGGGGACAGGGCGCTACGAGCAGTACTTC. Translation: CASSMGTGRYEQYF. The chain combines TRBV19 with TRBJ2-7; 9 bases are a match to TRBD1. Germline trimming cut 3 bases from V and 3 bases from J; bases unmatched to any gene: 3. CDR3 length equals 14 residues. Per germline, CDR1 LNHDA and CDR2 SQIVND (reference sequence).

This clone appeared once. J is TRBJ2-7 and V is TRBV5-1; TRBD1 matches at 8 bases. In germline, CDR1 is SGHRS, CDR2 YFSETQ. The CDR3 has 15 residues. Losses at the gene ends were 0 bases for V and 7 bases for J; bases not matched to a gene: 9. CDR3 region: CASSLVFQGAREQYF. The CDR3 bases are TGCGCCAGCAGCTTGGTTTTCCAGGGGGCGCGGGAGCAGTACTTC.

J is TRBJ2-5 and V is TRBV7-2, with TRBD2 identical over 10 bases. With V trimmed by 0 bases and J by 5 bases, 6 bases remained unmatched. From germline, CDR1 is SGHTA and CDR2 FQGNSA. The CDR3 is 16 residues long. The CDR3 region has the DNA TGTGCCAGCAGCTTAGCGGGGGCTAGCGGGGGCGAGACCCAGTACTTC. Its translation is CASSLAGASGGETQYF.

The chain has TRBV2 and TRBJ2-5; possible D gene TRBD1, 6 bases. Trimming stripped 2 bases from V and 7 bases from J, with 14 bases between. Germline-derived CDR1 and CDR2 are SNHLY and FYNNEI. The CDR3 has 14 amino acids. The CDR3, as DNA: TGTGCCAGCAGTGAACCGTGGGACAAGGGGACCCAGTACTTC. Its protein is CASSEPWDKGTQYF. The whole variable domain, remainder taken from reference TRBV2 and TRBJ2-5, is EPEVTQTPSHQVTQMGQEVILRCVPISNHLYFYWYRQILGQKVEFLVSFYNNEISEKSEIFDDQFSVERPDGSNFTLKIRSTKLEDSAMYFCASSEPWDKGTQYFGPGTRLLVL.

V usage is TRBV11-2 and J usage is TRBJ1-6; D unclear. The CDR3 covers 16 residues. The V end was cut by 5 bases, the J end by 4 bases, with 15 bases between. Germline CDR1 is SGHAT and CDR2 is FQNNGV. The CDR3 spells CASSLVSQAYNSPLHF. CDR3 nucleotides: TGTGCCAGCAGCCTCGTTTCGCAAGCGTATAATTCACCCCTCCACTTT.

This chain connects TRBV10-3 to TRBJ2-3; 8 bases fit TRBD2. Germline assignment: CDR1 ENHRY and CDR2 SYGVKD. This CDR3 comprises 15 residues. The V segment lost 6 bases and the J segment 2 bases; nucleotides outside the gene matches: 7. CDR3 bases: TGTGCCATCAGGGACGCGGGGGGACCCACAGATACGCAGTATTTT. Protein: CAIRDAGGPTDTQYF.

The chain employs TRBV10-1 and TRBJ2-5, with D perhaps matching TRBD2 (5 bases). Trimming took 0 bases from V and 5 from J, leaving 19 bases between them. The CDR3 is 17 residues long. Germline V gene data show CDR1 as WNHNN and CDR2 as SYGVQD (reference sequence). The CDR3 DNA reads TGCGCCAGCAGTGAGTCGTGGGGAGCCCCGTATTGGGAGACCCAGTACTTC. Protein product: CASSESWGAPYWETQYF.

This CDR3 is CASRGALETQYF. CDR3 sequence (DNA): TGTGCCAGCAGGGGGGCCTTGGAGACCCAGTACTTC. The V gene is TRBV6-1, the J gene TRBJ2-5, with a tentative D call TRBD1 (6 bases). The V gene's germline CDR1 is MNHNS and CDR2 SASEGT. CDR3 size: 12 residues. V lost 6 bases to trimming and J lost 5 bases, with 10 bases between them.

The CDR3, as DNA: TGCGCCAGCAGCTACAGGGGCATTAATTCACCCCTCCACTTT. It yields the protein CASSYRGINSPLHF. V usage is TRBV5-1 and J usage is TRBJ1-6, with TRBD1 matching 7 bases. CDR3 length: 14 amino acids. Losses at the gene ends were 3 bases for V and 6 bases for J; bases not matched to a gene: 3. Germline values: CDR1 SGHRS, CDR2 YFSETQ.

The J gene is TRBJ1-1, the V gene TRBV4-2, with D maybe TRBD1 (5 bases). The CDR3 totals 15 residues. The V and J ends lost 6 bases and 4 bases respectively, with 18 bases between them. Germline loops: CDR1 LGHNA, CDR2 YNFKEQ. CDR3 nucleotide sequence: TGTGCCAGCAGTTCTGGGACGGACGGGGGCACTGAAGCTTTCTTT. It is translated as CASSSGTDGGTEAFF.

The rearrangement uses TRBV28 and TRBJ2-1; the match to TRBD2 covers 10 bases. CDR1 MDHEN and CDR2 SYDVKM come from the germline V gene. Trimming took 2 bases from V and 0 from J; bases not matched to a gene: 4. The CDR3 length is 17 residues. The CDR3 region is CASSLRASGSSYNEQFF. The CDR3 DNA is TGTGCCAGCAGTTTAAGGGCTAGCGGGAGCTCCTACAATGAGCAGTTCTTC.

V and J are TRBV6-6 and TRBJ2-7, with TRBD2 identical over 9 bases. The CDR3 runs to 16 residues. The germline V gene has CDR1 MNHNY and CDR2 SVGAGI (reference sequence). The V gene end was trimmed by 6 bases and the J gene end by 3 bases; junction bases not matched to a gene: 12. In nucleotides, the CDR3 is TGTGCCAGCAGCCTTAATAGACTAGCGGTTAACTACGAGCAGTACTTC. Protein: CASSLNRLAVNYEQYF.

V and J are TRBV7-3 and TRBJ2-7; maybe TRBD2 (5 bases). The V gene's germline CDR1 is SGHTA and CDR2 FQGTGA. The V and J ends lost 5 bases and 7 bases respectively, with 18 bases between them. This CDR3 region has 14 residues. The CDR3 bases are TGTGCCAGCAGCGCAGGTGGGCCTAGAGGGGAGCAGTACTTC. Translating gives CASSAGGPRGEQYF.